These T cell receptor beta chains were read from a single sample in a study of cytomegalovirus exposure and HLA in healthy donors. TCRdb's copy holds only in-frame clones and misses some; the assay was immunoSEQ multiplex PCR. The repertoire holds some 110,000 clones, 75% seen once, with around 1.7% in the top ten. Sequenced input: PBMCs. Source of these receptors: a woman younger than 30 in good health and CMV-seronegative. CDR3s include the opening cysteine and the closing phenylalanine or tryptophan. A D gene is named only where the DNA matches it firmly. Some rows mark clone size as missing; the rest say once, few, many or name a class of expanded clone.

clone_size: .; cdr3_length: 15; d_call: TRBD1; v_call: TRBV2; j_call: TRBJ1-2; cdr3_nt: TGTGCCAGCAGTCTAAATCCCGGGACAGGCTATGGCTACACCTTC; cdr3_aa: CASSLNPGTGYGYTF
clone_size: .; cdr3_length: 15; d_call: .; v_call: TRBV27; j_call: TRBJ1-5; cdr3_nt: TGTGCCAGCAGTTCCCTAGGAAAAGGCAATCAGCCCCAGCATTTT; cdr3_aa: CASSSLGKGNQPQHF
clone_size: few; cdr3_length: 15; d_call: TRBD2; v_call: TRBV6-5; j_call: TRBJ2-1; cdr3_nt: TGTGCCAGCTCAGCCCCAAGCGGGGAGTACAATGAGCAGTTCTTC; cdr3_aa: CASSAPSGEYNEQFF
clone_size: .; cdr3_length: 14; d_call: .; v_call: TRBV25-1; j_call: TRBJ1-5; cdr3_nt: TGTGCCAGCCGGGGAGTAGGGTCTCATCAGCCCCAGCATTTT; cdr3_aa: CASRGVGSHQPQHF
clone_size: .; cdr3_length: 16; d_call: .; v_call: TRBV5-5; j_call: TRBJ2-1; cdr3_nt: TGTGCCAGCAGCTTGTTTAGGGACAACTTGGACAATGAGCAGTTCTTC; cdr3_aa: CASSLFRDNLDNEQFF
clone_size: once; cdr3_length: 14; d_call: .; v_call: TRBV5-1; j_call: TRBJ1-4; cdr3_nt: TGCGCCAGCAGCCAGACAGAGCCCAATGAAAAACTGTTTTTT; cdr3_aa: CASSQTEPNEKLFF
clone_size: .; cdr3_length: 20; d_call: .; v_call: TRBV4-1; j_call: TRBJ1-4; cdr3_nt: TGCGCCAGCAGCCAAGATCCCCGGGACCCCAGGGGCTACAATAATGAAAAACTGTTTTTT; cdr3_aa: CASSQDPRDPRGYNNEKLFF
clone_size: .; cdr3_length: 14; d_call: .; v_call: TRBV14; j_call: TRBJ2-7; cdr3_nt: TGTGCCAGCAGCCAAACCTTGACAGCTTCGGAGCAGTACTTC; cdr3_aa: CASSQTLTASEQYF
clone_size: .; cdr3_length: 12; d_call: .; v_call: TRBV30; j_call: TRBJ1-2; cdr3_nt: TGTGCCTGGAGTTGGTCAGAAGATGGCTACACCTTC; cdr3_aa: CAWSWSEDGYTF
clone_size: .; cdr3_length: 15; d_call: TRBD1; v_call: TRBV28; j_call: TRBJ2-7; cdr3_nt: TGTGCCAGCAGTTCCCCCCGGACAGGGGGCTACGAGCAGTACTTC; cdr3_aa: CASSSPRTGGYEQYF
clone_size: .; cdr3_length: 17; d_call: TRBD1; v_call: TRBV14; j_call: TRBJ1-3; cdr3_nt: TGTGCCAGCAGCCAAACTCCGGGACAGCGATCTGGAAACACCATATATTTT; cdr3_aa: CASSQTPGQRSGNTIYF
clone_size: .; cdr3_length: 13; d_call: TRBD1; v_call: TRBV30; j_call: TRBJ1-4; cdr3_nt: TGTGCCTGGCAGGGGACAGGGTTTGGAAAACTGTTTTTT; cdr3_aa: CAWQGTGFGKLFF
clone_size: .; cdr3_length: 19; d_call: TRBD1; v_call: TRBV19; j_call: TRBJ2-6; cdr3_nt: TGTGCCAGTAGGCAGCCCGGGACAGGGTTACGGGCTGGGGCCAACGTCCTGACTTTC; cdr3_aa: CASRQPGTGLRAGANVLTF
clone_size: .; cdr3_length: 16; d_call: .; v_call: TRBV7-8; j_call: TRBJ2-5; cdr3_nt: TGTGCCAGCAGCCCGACCTTTGGACAGCCCGGGGAGACCCAGTACTTC; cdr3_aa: CASSPTFGQPGETQYF
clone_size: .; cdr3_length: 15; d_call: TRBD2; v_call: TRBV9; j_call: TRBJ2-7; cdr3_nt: TGTGCCAGCAGCGTAGGGCTAGCGGGGACCCACGAGCAGTACTTC; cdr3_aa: CASSVGLAGTHEQYF
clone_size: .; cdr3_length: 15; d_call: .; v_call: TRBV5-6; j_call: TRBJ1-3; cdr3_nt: TGTGCCAGCAGCTTGCGGGGGTCTGGGGGAAACACCATATATTTT; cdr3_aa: CASSLRGSGGNTIYF
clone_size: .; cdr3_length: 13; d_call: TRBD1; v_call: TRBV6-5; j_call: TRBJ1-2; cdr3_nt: TGTGCCAGCATTCAAGGGACAGGGGATGGCTACACCTTC; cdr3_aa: CASIQGTGDGYTF
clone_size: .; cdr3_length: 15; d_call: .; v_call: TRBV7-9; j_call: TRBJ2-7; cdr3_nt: TGTGCCAGCAGCCCCAGAGGGATCCGCCCCTACGAGCAGTACTTC; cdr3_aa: CASSPRGIRPYEQYF
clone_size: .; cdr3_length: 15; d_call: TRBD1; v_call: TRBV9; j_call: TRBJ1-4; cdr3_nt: TGTGCCAGCAGCGTACAGGGGGCGACTAATGAAAAACTGTTTTTT; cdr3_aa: CASSVQGATNEKLFF
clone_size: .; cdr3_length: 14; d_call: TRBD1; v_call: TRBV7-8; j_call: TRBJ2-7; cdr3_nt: TGTGCCAGCAGCCGGGACAGGGGGTCCTACGAGCAGTACTTC; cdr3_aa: CASSRDRGSYEQYF
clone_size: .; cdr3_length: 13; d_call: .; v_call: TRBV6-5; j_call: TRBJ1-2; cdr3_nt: TGTGCCAGCAGTTACACGAGGGAACAAGGCTACACCTTC; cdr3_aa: CASSYTREQGYTF
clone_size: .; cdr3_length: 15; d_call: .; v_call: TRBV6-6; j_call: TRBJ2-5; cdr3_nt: TGTGCCAGCTCTGCAGGTCCCTCGGACCAAGAGACCCAGTACTTC; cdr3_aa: CASSAGPSDQETQYF
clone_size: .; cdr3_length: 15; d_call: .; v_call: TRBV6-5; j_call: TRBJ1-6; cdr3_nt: TGTGCCAGCAGTTCAAACCAGGCCCCAAATTCACCCCTCCACTTT; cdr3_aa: CASSSNQAPNSPLHF
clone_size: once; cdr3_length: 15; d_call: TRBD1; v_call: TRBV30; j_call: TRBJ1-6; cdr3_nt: TGTGCCTTTGACAGGGGCAGCTCCTATAATTCACCCCTCCACTTT; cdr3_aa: CAFDRGSSYNSPLHF
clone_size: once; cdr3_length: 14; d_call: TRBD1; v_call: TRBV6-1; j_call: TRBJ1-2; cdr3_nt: TGTGCCAGCAGTGACTACCGGACAGGGTATGGCTACACCTTC; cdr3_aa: CASSDYRTGYGYTF
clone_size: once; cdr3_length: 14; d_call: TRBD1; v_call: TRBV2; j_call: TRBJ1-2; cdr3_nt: TGTGCCAGCAGTGAACAGGGGGCTGAGTATGGTTACACCTTC; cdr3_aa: CASSEQGAEYGYTF
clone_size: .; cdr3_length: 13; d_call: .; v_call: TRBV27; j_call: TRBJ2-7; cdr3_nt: TGTGCCAGCAGTATGACAGGTCCCTACGAGCAGTACTTC; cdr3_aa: CASSMTGPYEQYF
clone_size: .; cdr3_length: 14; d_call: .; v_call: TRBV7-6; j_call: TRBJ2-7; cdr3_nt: TGTGCCAGCAGCCCCCTTGGAGGGTCCAACGAGCAGTACTTC; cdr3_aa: CASSPLGGSNEQYF
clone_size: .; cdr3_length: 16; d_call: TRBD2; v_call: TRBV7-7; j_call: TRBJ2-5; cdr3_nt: TGTGCTAGCAGCTTCGGGGGGACTAGCGGGGGTGAGACCCAGTACTTC; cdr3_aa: CASSFGGTSGGETQYF
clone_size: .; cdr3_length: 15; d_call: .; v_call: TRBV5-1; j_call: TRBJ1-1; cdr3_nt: TGCGCCAGCAGCAGAACCAGGGCTTGGAACACTGAAGCTTTCTTT; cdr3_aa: CASSRTRAWNTEAFF
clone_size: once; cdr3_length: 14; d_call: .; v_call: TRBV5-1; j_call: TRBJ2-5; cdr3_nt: TGCGCCAGCACCATATCGGTATTTCAAGAGACCCAGTACTTC; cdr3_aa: CASTISVFQETQYF
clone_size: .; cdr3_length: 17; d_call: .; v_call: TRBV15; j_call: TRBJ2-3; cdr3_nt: TGTGCCACCAGCAGAGATCGGAGGACTCTCTTGTCAGATACGCAGTATTTT; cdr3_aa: CATSRDRRTLLSDTQYF
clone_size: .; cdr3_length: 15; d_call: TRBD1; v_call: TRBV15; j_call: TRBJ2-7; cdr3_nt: TGTGCCACCAGCACAAGGACAGGGAAAGCCTACGAGCAGTACTTC; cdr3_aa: CATSTRTGKAYEQYF